This T cell receptor (beta chain) was sequenced during a study of blood T cell repertoires in COVID-19. Study-wide background: Sources were T cells, B-cell-depleted T cells, or PBMCs; the material itself was cDNA or gDNA.

Generated by immunoSEQ multiplex PCR, the TCRdb table keeps only in-frame clones and is missing some. The sample shows 95,000 to 100,000 clones, 91% of them seen only once. Germline V gene data show CDR1 as LNHDA and CDR2 as SQIVND (reference sequence). The CDR3 contains 17 residues. J gave up 1 base and V 4 bases, and 8 bases lay outside the gene matches. The V and J genes are TRBV19 and TRBJ2-3, with 10 bases aligning to TRBD2. Sequencing used peripheral blood. This receptor was identified in a man aged 50 to 59 with acute or convalescent COVID-19. In DNA, the CDR3 is TGTGCCAGTAGTAGACAAACCGGGACTAGCGGCACAGATACGCAGTATTTT. Translation: CASSRQTGTSGTDTQYF.